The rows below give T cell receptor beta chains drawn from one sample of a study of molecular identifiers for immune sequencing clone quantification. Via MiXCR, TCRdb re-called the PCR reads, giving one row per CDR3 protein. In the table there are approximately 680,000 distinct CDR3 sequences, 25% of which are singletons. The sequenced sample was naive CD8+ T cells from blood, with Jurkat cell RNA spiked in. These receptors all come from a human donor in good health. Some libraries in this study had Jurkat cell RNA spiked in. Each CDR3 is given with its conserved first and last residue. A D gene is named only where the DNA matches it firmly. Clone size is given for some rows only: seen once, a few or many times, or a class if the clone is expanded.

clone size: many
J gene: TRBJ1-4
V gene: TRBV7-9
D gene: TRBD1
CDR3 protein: CASSFTPDRGGEKLFF
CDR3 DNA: TGTGCCAGCAGCTTCACACCGGACAGGGGTGGTGAAAAACTGTTTTTT

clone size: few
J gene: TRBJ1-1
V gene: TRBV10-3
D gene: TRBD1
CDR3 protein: CAIRAINLDRGSEAFF
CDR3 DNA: TGTGCCATCAGGGCTATTAACTTGGACAGGGGCTCTGAAGCTTTCTTT

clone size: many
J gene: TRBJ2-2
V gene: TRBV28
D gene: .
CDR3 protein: CASRSRRDATGELFF
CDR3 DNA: TGTGCCAGCAGGTCGCGCCGGGACGCAACCGGGGAGCTGTTTTTT

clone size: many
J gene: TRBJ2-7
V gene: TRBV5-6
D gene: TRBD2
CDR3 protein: CASSLFSPSGTYEQYF
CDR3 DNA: TGTGCCAGCAGCTTGTTTTCCCCTAGCGGGACCTACGAGCAGTACTTC

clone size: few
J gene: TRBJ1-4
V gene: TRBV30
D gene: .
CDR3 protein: CAWTDRGETNEKLFF
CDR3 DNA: TGTGCCTGGACCGATCGGGGGGAGACTAATGAAAAACTGTTTTTT

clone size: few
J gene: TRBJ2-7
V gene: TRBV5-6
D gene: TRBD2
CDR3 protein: CASHGGEENSYEQYF
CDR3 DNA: TGTGCCAGCCACGGGGGGGAGGAAAACTCCTACGAGCAGTACTTC

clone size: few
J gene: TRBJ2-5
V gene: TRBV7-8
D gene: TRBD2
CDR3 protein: CASSIPSGGRETQYF
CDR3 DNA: TGTGCCAGCAGCATCCCTAGCGGGGGGCGAGAGACCCAGTACTTC

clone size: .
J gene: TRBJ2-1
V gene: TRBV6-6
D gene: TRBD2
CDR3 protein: CASSYSTSGPWDEQFF
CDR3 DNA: TGTGCCAGCAGTTACTCGACTAGCGGCCCCTGGGATGAGCAGTTCTTC

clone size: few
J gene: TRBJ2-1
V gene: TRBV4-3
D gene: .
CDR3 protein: CAGSQERTTVPPLGEQFF
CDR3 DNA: TGCGCCGGCAGCCAAGAGAGGACTACCGTCCCTCCACTTGGTGAGCAGTTCTTC

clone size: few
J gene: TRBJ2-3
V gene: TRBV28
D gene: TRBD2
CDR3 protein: CASSLGLAGPLDTQYF
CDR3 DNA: TGTGCCAGCAGTTTGGGACTAGCGGGACCCCTGGATACGCAGTATTTT

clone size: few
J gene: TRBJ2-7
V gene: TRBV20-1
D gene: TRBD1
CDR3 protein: CSAIPRTGGPRAGLYEQYF
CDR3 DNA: TGCAGTGCCATCCCGAGGACAGGGGGCCCCCGTGCTGGTCTCTACGAGCAGTACTTC

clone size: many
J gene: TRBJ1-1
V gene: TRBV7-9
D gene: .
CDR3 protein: CASSLELLNTEAFF
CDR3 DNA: TGTGCCAGCAGCTTGGAGCTTTTGAACACTGAAGCTTTCTTT

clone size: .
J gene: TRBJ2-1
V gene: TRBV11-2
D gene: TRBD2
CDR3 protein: CASSLDGLAGALKYNEQFF
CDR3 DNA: TGTGCCAGCAGCTTAGATGGGCTAGCGGGGGCCCTAAAATACAATGAGCAGTTCTTC

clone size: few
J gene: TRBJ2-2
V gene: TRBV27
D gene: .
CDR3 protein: CASSLIVTGTGELFF
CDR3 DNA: TGTGCCAGCAGTTTAATCGTAACTGGAACCGGGGAGCTGTTTTTT

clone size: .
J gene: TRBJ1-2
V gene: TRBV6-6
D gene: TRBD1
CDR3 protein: CASTLGQSHINYGYTF
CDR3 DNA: TGTGCCAGCACTTTGGGACAGTCTCACATTAACTATGGCTACACCTTC

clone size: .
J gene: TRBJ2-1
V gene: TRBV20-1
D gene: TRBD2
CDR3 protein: CSARVPGLAGSQAF
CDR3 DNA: TGCAGTGCTAGAGTACCGGGACTAGCGGGGTCCCAAGCCTTC

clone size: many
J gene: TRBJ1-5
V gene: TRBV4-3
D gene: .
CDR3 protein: CASSQGAGPSNQPQHF
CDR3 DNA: TGCGCCAGCAGCCAAGGAGCAGGACCAAGCAATCAGCCCCAGCATTTT

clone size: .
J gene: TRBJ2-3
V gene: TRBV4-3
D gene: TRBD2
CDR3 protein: CASSQGSGVLAGGSTSTETQYF
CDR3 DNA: TGCGCCAGCAGCCAAGGGTCCGGCGTCTTAGCGGGGGGATCAACTAGCACAGAAACGCAGTATTTT

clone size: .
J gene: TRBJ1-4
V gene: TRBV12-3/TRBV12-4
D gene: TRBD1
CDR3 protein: CASSADSHWDRGEKLFF
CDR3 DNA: TGTGCCAGCAGCGCCGATTCACACTGGGACAGGGGTGAAAAACTGTTTTTT

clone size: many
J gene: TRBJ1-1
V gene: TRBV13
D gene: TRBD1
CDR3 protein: CASSAGTGNEAFF
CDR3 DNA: TGTGCCAGCAGCGCCGGGACAGGGAATGAAGCTTTCTTT

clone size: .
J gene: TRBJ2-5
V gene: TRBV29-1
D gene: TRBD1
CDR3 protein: CSVEVGRGRPTLLFQETQYF
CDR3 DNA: TGCAGCGTTGAAGTGGGTAGGGGGCGACCTACTCTTCTTTTCCAAGAGACCCAGTACTTC

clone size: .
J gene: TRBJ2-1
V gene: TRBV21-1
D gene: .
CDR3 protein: CASSKGLAGSNEQFF
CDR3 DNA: TGTGCCAGCAGCAAAGGACTAGCGGGAAGCAATGAGCAGTTCTTC

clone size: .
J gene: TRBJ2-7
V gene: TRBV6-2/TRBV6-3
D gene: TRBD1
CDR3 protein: CASSSERQGYEQYF
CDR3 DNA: TGTGCCAGCAGTTCCGAACGACAGGGTTACGAGCAGTACTTC

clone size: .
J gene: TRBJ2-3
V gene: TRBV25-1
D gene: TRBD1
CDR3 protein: CASSEWPQGAIADTQCF
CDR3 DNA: TGTGCCAGCAGTGAATGGCCACAGGGGGCTATAGCAGATACGCAGTGTTTT

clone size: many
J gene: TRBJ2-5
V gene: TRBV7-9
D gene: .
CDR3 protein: CASSSALEETQYF
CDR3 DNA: TGTGCCAGCAGCTCCGCACTAGAAGAGACCCAGTACTTC

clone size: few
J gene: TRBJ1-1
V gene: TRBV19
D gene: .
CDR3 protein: CASIPRVGWTEAFF
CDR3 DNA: TGTGCCAGTATACCTCGTGTCGGATGGACTGAAGCTTTCTTT

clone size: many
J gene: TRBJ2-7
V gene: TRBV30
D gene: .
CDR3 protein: CAWGTETYEQYF
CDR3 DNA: TGTGCCTGGGGGACGGAAACCTACGAGCAGTACTTC

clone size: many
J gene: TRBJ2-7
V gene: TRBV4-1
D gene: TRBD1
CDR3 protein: CASSQDPGQGTYEQYF
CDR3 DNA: TGCGCCAGCAGCCAAGACCCGGGACAGGGTACCTACGAGCAGTACTTC

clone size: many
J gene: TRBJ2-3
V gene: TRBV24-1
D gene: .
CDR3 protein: CATSQLGTDTQYF
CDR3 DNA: TGTGCCACCAGTCAACTGGGGACAGATACGCAGTATTTT

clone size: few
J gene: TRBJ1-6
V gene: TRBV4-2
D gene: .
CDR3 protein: CASSQDLYSPLHF
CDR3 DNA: TGTGCCAGCAGCCAAGATCTCTATTCACCCCTCCACTTT

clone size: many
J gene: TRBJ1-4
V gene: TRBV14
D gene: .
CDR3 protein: CASSPGTDYEKLFF
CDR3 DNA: TGTGCCAGCAGCCCGGGGACGGATTATGAAAAACTGTTTTTT

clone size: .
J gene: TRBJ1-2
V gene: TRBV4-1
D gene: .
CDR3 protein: CASSQGHPTIYGYTF
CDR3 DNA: TGCGCCAGCAGCCAGGGACACCCCACGATCTATGGCTACACCTTC

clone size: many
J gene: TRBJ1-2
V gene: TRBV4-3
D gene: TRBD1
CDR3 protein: CASSRDRVTIDVYGYTF
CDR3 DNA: TGCGCCAGCAGCCGTGACAGGGTAACAATCGACGTCTATGGCTACACCTTC

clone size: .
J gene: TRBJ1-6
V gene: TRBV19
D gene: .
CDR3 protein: CASSMGVGLLNNSLLHF
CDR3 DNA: TGTGCCAGTAGTATGGGAGTTGGTTTATTAAATAATTCACTCCTCCACTTT

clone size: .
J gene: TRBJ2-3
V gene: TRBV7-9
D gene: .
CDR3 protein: CASSLPKQSMASYTDTQYF
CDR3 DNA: TGTGCCAGCAGCTTACCCAAGCAGAGTATGGCTAGTTACACAGATACGCAGTATTTT

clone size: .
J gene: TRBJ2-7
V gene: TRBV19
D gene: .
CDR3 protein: CASSPGQKSYEQYF
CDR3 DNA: TGTGCCAGTAGTCCGGGACAAAAAAGCTACGAGCAGTACTTC

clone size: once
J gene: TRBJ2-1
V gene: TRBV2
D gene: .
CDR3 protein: CASSDSLASDPHEQFF
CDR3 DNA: TGTGCCAGCAGTGATTCTCTCGCCTCAGACCCCCATGAGCAGTTCTTC

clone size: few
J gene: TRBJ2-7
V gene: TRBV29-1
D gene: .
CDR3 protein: CSVVQGYEQYF
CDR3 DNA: TGCAGCGTTGTACAGGGTTACGAGCAGTACTTC

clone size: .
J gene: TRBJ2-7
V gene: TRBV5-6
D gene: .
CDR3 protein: CASSFVPSSSYEQYF
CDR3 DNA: TGTGCCAGCAGCTTCGTCCCTAGCAGCTCCTACGAGCAGTACTTC

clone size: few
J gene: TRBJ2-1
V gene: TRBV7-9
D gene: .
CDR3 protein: CASSFERLYNEQFF
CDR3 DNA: TGTGCCAGCAGCTTTGAGCGCCTCTACAATGAGCAGTTCTTC

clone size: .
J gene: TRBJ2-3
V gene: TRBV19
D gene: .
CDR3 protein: CASSIGGISTDTQYF
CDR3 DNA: TGTGCCAGTAGTATAGGCGGGATAAGCACAGATACGCAGTATTTT